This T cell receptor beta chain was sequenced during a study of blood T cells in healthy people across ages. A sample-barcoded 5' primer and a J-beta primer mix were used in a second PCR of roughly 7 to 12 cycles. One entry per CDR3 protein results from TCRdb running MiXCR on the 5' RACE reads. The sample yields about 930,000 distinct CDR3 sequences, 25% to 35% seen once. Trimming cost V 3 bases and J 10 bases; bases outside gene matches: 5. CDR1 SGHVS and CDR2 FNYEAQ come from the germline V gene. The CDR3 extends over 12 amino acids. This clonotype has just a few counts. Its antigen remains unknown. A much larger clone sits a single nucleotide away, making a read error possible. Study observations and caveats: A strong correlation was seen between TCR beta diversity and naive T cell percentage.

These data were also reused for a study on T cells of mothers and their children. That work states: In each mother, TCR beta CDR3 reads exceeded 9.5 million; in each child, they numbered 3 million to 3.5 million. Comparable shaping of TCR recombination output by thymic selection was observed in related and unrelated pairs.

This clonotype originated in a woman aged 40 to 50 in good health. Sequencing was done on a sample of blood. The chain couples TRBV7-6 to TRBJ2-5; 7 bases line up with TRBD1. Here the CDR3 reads CASSFSGTDQYF. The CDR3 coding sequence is TGTGCCAGCAGCTTTTCCGGGACAGACCAGTACTTC.